The TCR beta chain described here comes from a study of cytomegalovirus exposure and HLA in healthy donors. Study-wide points: In vitro confirmation showed three CMV-associated chains to be CMV antigen specific. CMV serostatus stood as the only immune exposure information on hand.

CDR3 length: 15 amino acids. Germline V gives CDR1 MGHDK, CDR2 SYGVNS. V was clipped by 2 bases and J by 4 bases, with 14 bases between them. As to this clone: Its specificity is unknown.

PCR was performed using 60 Vbeta and 13 Jbeta primers. Clones were sequenced by immunoSEQ multiplex PCR, and TCRdb holds only the in-frame ones, with some missing. Of around 170,000 clones detected, 65% to 85% appear once; the ten largest clones hold around 7%. This chain connects TRBV25-1 to TRBJ2-5, with D possibly matching TRBD1 (6 bases). The sequence derives from a woman aged 40 to 50 in good health and CMV-seropositive. The material sequenced was PBMCs. CDR3 nucleotide sequence: TGTGCCAGCAGTGAAATCGTTGCAGGGGCAGAGACCCAGTACTTC. Translated: CASSEIVAGAETQYF.